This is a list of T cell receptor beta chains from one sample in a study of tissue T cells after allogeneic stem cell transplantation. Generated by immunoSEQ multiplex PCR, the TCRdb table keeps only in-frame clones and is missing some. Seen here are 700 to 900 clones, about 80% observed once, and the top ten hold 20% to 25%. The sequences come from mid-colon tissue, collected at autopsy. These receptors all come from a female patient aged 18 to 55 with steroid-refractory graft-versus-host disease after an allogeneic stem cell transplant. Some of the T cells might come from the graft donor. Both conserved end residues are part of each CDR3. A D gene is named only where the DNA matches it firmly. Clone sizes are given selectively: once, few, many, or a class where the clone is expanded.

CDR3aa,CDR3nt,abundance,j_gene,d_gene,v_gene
CASSYSGEETQYF,TGCGCCAGCAGCTATAGCGGTGAAGAGACCCAGTACTTC,few,TRBJ2-5,NA,TRBV5-1
CASSSRAVDYGYTF,TGTGCCAGCAGTTCCCGGGCCGTGGACTATGGCTACACCTTC,NA,TRBJ1-2,NA,TRBV6-5
CATSIQGAHYGYTF,TGTGCCACCAGTATACAGGGGGCTCACTATGGCTACACCTTC,NA,TRBJ1-2,TRBD1,TRBV24-1
CASSLQPGQGYGYTF,TGCGCCAGCAGCCTTCAACCGGGACAGGGATATGGCTACACCTTC,once,TRBJ1-2,TRBD1,TRBV5-1
CASSYSGPLPNEKLFF,TGTGCCAGCAGTTACTCGGGGCCTTTACCAAATGAAAAACTGTTTTTT,NA,TRBJ1-4,NA,TRBV6-5
CASSFYRGLSTDTQYF,TGCGCCAGCAGCTTTTACAGGGGCCTCAGCACAGATACGCAGTATTTT,NA,TRBJ2-3,TRBD1,TRBV5-1
CASSVGWGDSPLHF,TGTGCCAGCAGCGTAGGCTGGGGAGATTCACCCCTCCACTTT,NA,TRBJ1-6,NA,TRBV9
CASSTVGGMRYNEQFF,TGCGCCAGCAGCACGGTCGGCGGGATGAGGTACAATGAGCAGTTCTTC,NA,TRBJ2-1,NA,TRBV5-1
CASSVEGLSNEQYF,TGTGCCAGCAGCGTAGAGGGACTTAGCAACGAGCAGTACTTC,NA,TRBJ2-7,NA,TRBV9
CASSLTRSGEQYF,TGTGCCAGCAGCCTGACTAGATCGGGTGAGCAGTACTTC,NA,TRBJ2-7,NA,TRBV2
CASSRGQGGSVWETQYF,TGTGCCAGCAGCCGGGGACAGGGGGGTTCGGTCTGGGAGACCCAGTACTTC,NA,TRBJ2-5,TRBD1,TRBV7-8
CATWDRASYEQYF,TGTGCCACTTGGGACAGGGCCTCCTACGAGCAGTACTTC,hyperexpanded,TRBJ2-7,TRBD1,TRBV24-1
CASSEFVGQETQYF,TGTGCCAGCAGTGAGTTTGTAGGGCAAGAGACCCAGTACTTC,once,TRBJ2-5,NA,TRBV2
CASSLGTGGWYF,TGCGCCAGCAGCTTGGGGACAGGGGGCTGGTACTTC,NA,TRBJ2-7,TRBD1,TRBV5-1
CASSTSGPFLIHEQYF,TGTGCCAGTAGTACCTCAGGACCGTTCCTGATCCACGAGCAGTACTTC,NA,TRBJ2-7,NA,TRBV19
CASSGTGSGTDTQYF,TGTGCCAGCAGCGGAACAGGGTCTGGCACAGATACGCAGTATTTT,once,TRBJ2-3,NA,TRBV7-9
CASSHRDSNQPQHF,TGCGCCAGCAGCCACAGGGATAGCAATCAGCCCCAGCATTTT,NA,TRBJ1-5,NA,TRBV4-1
CASSLTGGMVYEQYF,TGTGCCAGCAGCTTAACGGGGGGAATGGTGTACGAGCAGTACTTC,NA,TRBJ2-7,TRBD2,TRBV7-9
CASVRLYLDSNTQYF,TGTGCCAGCGTTAGGCTCTACCTTGATTCTAATACGCAGTATTTT,NA,TRBJ2-3,NA,TRBV6-5
CSVVKGGAAFF,TGCAGCGTTGTGAAGGGCGGGGCAGCTTTCTTT,NA,TRBJ1-1,NA,TRBV29-1
CASSLGRGVDEQFF,TGCGCCAGCAGCTTAGGGAGGGGGGTCGATGAGCAGTTCTTC,few,TRBJ2-1,NA,TRBV5-1
CASSGQLHTEAFF,TGCGCCAGCAGTGGACAGTTGCACACTGAAGCTTTCTTT,few,TRBJ1-1,NA,TRBV10-1
CSVLFGGLEQYF,TGCAGCGTCCTTTTTGGGGGCCTAGAGCAGTACTTC,once,TRBJ2-7,NA,TRBV29-1
CASNSGSYNEQFF,TGTGCCAGCAACTCTGGCTCCTACAATGAGCAGTTCTTC,NA,TRBJ2-1,NA,TRBV5-5
CASSTRGWPYNEQFF,TGTGCCAGCAGCACTAGGGGGTGGCCTTACAATGAGCAGTTCTTC,hyperexpanded,TRBJ2-1,NA,TRBV9
CASSPDRGYEQYF,TGCGCCAGCAGCCCGGACAGGGGCTACGAGCAGTACTTC,NA,TRBJ2-7,TRBD1,TRBV4-1
CASSAGTGTNEQFF,TGTGCCAGCAGTGCCGGGACAGGGACCAATGAGCAGTTCTTC,NA,TRBJ2-1,TRBD1,TRBV27
CAISEWKTRYEQYF,TGTGCCATCAGTGAGTGGAAGACAAGATACGAGCAGTACTTC,NA,TRBJ2-7,NA,TRBV10-3
CASSPRWGGYSNQPQHF,TGTGCCAGCAGTCCCCGATGGGGGGGCTATAGCAATCAGCCCCAGCATTTT,NA,TRBJ1-5,NA,TRBV6-2/TRBV6-3
CASSLGLAGGTDTQYF,TGTGCCAGCAGTTTGGGACTAGCGGGGGGCACAGATACGCAGTATTTT,NA,TRBJ2-3,TRBD2,TRBV27
CASSYAGGRSNYGYTF,TGTGCCAGCAGTTACGCCGGGGGAAGGTCTAACTATGGCTACACCTTC,NA,TRBJ1-2,NA,TRBV6-6
CASSPRTGLKTEAFF,TGTGCCAGCAGTCCCCGGACTGGCCTGAAGACTGAAGCTTTCTTT,NA,TRBJ1-1,NA,TRBV6-5
CASSYRRNTEAFF,TGTGCCAGCAGTTATAGGCGGAACACTGAAGCTTTCTTT,NA,TRBJ1-1,NA,TRBV6-5
CASSVEGTGVYEQFF,TGTGCCAGCAGCGTAGAAGGGACAGGGGTCTATGAGCAGTTCTTC,NA,TRBJ2-1,TRBD1,TRBV9
CATRLARGREYF,TGTGCCACCCGCCTAGCAAGAGGGAGGGAGTACTTC,NA,TRBJ2-7,TRBD2,TRBV6-5
CASSLGLTGPRVFYEQYF,TGTGCCAGCAGCTTAGGCCTGACAGGACCCAGGGTGTTCTACGAGCAGTACTTC,NA,TRBJ2-7,NA,TRBV7-9
CASSEGGAVNEQFF,TGTGCCAGCAGCGAGGGGGGAGCCGTCAATGAGCAGTTCTTC,NA,TRBJ2-1,NA,TRBV7-3
CASSLGPGPSYGYTF,TGTGCCAGCAGCTTGGGGCCGGGCCCCTCCTATGGCTACACCTTC,NA,TRBJ1-2,NA,TRBV5-4